This T cell receptor (beta chain) was sequenced for a study of blood T cell repertoires in COVID-19. At the level of the study: PBMCs, B-cell-depleted T cells, or T cells provided the cDNA or gDNA that made up the material.

Some clones are missing from TCRdb's copy, which holds only in-frame ones; the method was immunoSEQ multiplex PCR. The data show 150,000 to 200,000 clones, about 86% seen once. This sequence originates from a woman aged 30 to 39 with active or convalescent COVID-19. The specimen was peripheral blood.

The CDR3 spells CASSRGRDIAYEQYF. The CDR3 DNA is TGTGCCAGCAGCCGTGGGAGGGACATCGCCTACGAGCAGTACTTC. V gene TRBV5-4 combines with J gene TRBJ2-7, with D possibly matching TRBD2 (7 bases). Trimming removed 4 bases at V and 2 bases at J, with 16 bases between. The CDR3 loop spans 15 amino acids. Germline assignment: CDR1 SGHNT and CDR2 YYREEE (reference sequence).